The entry below gives a single TCR beta chain sequence along with its context. This specimen comes from a study of blood T cell repertoires in COVID-19. Background on the study: Samples representing acute and convalescent COVID-19 were sourced from the United States, Italy and Spain.

TCRdb's copy holds only in-frame clones and misses some; the assay was immunoSEQ multiplex PCR. Counted here are roughly 100,000 clones, about 77% occurring once; the ten biggest clones make up just under 10%. Sequencing was carried out using peripheral blood. This receptor was identified in a woman of 80 years or more with acute or convalescent COVID-19.

CDR3 DNA: TGTGCCAGCAGCCCACCCCCCCTGACAGCGAGTAATTCACCCCTCCACTTT. As protein: CASSPPPLTASNSPLHF. The gene calls are TRBV11-3 and TRBJ1-6; D is perhaps TRBD1 (5 bases). The CDR3 is 17 amino acids. Germline-derived CDR1 and CDR2 are SGHNT and YENEEA. V was pared by 5 bases and J by 6 bases, with 20 bases between.